Listed below are T cell receptor beta chains from one sample, sequenced in a study of T cell changes during pregnancy in multiple sclerosis. The assay was immunoSEQ multiplex PCR, and TCRdb's table has in-frame clones only and misses some. Of some 56,000 clones listed, approximately 92% were seen once; the top ten hold approximately 0.58%. The source material was CD4+ T cells from peripheral blood mononuclear cells, sampled after pregnancy. These receptors were obtained from a female donor with multiple sclerosis, enrolled in a pregnancy study. CDR3s leave out the opening cysteine and the closing phenylalanine or tryptophan. A D gene is named only where the DNA matches it firmly. Part of the rows lack a size; the others show once, few, many or a class for expanded clones.

size: NA; D: TRBD1; J: TRBJ2-2; V: TRBV11-2; CDR3: ASSGQTGSNTGELF
size: NA; D: TRBD2; J: TRBJ2-3; V: TRBV4-3; CDR3: ASSQDSGGGATDTQY
size: NA; D: TRBD2; J: TRBJ2-1; V: TRBV6-4; CDR3: ASSDGGGAVDEQF
size: NA; D: NA; J: TRBJ1-3; V: TRBV21-1; CDR3: ASIYKNSSSGNTIY
size: NA; D: NA; J: TRBJ2-7; V: TRBV18; CDR3: ASSPDNGYEQY
size: once; D: TRBD2; J: TRBJ2-7; V: TRBV7-8; CDR3: ASSAQSGGARGEQY
size: once; D: NA; J: TRBJ2-7; V: TRBV4-2; CDR3: ASSQERLYEQY
size: NA; D: NA; J: TRBJ1-1; V: TRBV12-1; CDR3: ASSHRGCEAF
size: NA; D: TRBD1; J: TRBJ1-2; V: TRBV5-4; CDR3: ASSRTGVWGYT
size: NA; D: TRBD2; J: TRBJ2-3; V: TRBV7-2; CDR3: ASSFWGASGGVSDTQY
size: NA; D: TRBD1; J: TRBJ1-1; V: TRBV19; CDR3: ASSTTGGTEAF
size: NA; D: NA; J: TRBJ2-2; V: TRBV6-4; CDR3: ASSDQSGDRELF
size: NA; D: TRBD1; J: TRBJ2-3; V: TRBV7-3; CDR3: ASSWTGTDTQY
size: few; D: NA; J: TRBJ2-7; V: TRBV21-1; CDR3: ASSKVPEGYPYEQY
size: NA; D: NA; J: TRBJ2-7; V: TRBV19; CDR3: ASSISWTVYEQY
size: NA; D: NA; J: TRBJ2-5; V: TRBV9; CDR3: ASSVSSGLAQTQY
size: NA; D: NA; J: TRBJ1-2; V: TRBV15; CDR3: ATSRDSRDISNYGYT
size: NA; D: NA; J: TRBJ2-7; V: TRBV7-2; CDR3: ASSLPPGTEQY
size: NA; D: NA; J: TRBJ1-2; V: TRBV18; CDR3: ASSPLDGGGYT
size: NA; D: NA; J: TRBJ2-5; V: TRBV29-1; CDR3: SVVRIGSGTQY
size: NA; D: TRBD1; J: TRBJ2-1; V: TRBV7-9; CDR3: ASSLEDRGQF
size: few; D: NA; J: TRBJ2-5; V: TRBV7-2; CDR3: ASSQRLTETQY
size: NA; D: TRBD1; J: TRBJ2-7; V: TRBV10-3; CDR3: AIRGTGGGKNEQY
size: NA; D: TRBD1; J: TRBJ1-1; V: TRBV5-1; CDR3: ASSGGQSTEAF
size: NA; D: NA; J: TRBJ1-6; V: TRBV5-4; CDR3: ASTVGGATSPLH
size: NA; D: TRBD1; J: TRBJ1-2; V: TRBV7-2; CDR3: ASSLTGDYGYT
size: NA; D: TRBD1; J: TRBJ2-1; V: TRBV4-3; CDR3: ASSRTGDNEQF
size: NA; D: NA; J: TRBJ2-5; V: TRBV6-5; CDR3: ASSYSGQGREETQY
size: NA; D: NA; J: TRBJ1-2; V: TRBV6-1; CDR3: ASSEGLGGWDGYT
size: once; D: TRBD1; J: TRBJ2-7; V: TRBV7-2; CDR3: ASSGRTGAYEQY
size: NA; D: NA; J: TRBJ1-1; V: TRBV23-1; CDR3: ACPPGNTEAF
size: NA; D: NA; J: TRBJ1-3; V: TRBV7-9; CDR3: ASSSQVSGNTIY
size: NA; D: NA; J: TRBJ1-5; V: TRBV5-5; CDR3: ASSRGDQKPQH
size: NA; D: NA; J: TRBJ1-3; V: TRBV7-2; CDR3: ASSPSSATGWNTIY
size: NA; D: NA; J: TRBJ2-1; V: TRBV7-6; CDR3: ASSQPDRNEQF
size: NA; D: NA; J: TRBJ1-1; V: TRBV6-5; CDR3: ASSYSLGRGAF
size: NA; D: TRBD1; J: TRBJ1-6; V: TRBV9; CDR3: ASSVGIGQGADSPLH
size: few; D: TRBD1; J: TRBJ2-7; V: TRBV7-2; CDR3: ASSRDRGPNYEQY
size: NA; D: TRBD1; J: TRBJ1-2; V: TRBV6-1; CDR3: ASSGRDRGNYGYT
size: NA; D: NA; J: TRBJ2-2; V: TRBV11-1; CDR3: ASSLTWGVAGELF
size: NA; D: NA; J: TRBJ1-6; V: TRBV5-4; CDR3: ASSLAGLYNSPLH
size: NA; D: TRBD1; J: TRBJ2-2; V: TRBV7-2; CDR3: ASSYGQGTGELF
size: few; D: NA; J: TRBJ1-6; V: TRBV4-2; CDR3: ASSQDTRGGNNSPLH
size: NA; D: NA; J: TRBJ2-3; V: TRBV11-2; CDR3: ASSLGGLPSTDTQY
size: NA; D: TRBD2; J: TRBJ2-5; V: TRBV7-7; CDR3: ASSLLAGGPGETQY
size: NA; D: TRBD1; J: TRBJ2-7; V: TRBV30; CDR3: AWETGYEQY
size: NA; D: NA; J: TRBJ2-7; V: TRBV5-4; CDR3: ASSPVGGYEQY
size: once; D: TRBD2; J: TRBJ2-5; V: TRBV5-1; CDR3: ASRTSGDSETQY
size: NA; D: TRBD1; J: TRBJ2-3; V: TRBV5-8; CDR3: ASSPGGQGADTQY
size: NA; D: TRBD1; J: TRBJ1-4; V: TRBV5-1; CDR3: ASSFGQGNEKLF
size: NA; D: TRBD1; J: TRBJ1-1; V: TRBV7-9; CDR3: ASSPGTGGRAF
size: NA; D: TRBD2; J: TRBJ2-1; V: TRBV19; CDR3: ANISGGKNEQF
size: NA; D: TRBD2; J: TRBJ2-2; V: TRBV11-3; CDR3: ASSLVLAGGNTGELF